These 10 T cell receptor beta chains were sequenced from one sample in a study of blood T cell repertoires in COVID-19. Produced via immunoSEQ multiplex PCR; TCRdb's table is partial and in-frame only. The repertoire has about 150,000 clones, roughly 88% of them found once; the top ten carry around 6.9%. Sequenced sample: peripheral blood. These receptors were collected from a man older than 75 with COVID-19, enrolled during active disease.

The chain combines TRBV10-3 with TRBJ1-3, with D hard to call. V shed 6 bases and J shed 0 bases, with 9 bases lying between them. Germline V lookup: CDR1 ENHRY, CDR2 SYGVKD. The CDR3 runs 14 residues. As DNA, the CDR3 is TGTGCCATCAGGGGAGGCGGCTCTGGAAACACCATATATTTT. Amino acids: CAIRGGGSGNTIYF.

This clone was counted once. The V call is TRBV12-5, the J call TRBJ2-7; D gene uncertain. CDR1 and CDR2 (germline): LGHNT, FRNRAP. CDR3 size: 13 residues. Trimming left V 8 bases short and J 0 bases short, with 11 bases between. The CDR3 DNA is TGTGCTAGTACCCAGGCCCCCTCCTACGAGCAGTACTTC. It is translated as CASTQAPSYEQYF.

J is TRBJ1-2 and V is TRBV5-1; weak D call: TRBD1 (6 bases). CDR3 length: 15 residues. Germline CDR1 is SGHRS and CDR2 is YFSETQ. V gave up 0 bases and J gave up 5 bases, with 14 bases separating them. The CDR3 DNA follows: TGCGCCAGCAGCTTGGCCGGACAGCCAATTTATGGCTACACCTTC. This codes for CASSLAGQPIYGYTF.

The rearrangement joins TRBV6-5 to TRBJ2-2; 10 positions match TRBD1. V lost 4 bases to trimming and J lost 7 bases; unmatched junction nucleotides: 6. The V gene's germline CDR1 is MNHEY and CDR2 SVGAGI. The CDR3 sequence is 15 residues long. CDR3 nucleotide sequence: TGTGCCAGCAGTTCATGGGACAGGGGCATCGGGGAGCTGTTTTTT. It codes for CASSSWDRGIGELFF.

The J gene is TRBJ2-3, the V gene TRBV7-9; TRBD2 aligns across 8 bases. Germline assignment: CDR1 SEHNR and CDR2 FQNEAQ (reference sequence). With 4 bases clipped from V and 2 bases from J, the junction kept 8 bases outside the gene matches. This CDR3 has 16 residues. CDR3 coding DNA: TGTGCCAGCAGCTCGACCCTACTAGCGGACACAGATACGCAGTATTTT. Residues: CASSSTLLADTDTQYF. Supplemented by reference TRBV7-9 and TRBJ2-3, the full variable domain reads DTGVSQNPRHKITKRGQNVTFRCDPISEHNRLYWYRQTLGQGPEFLTYFQNEAQLEKSRLLSDRFSAERPKGSFSTLEIQRTEQGDSAMYLCASSSTLLADTDTQYFGPGTRLTVL.

CDR3 sequence: CASSLYSTGELFF. Here the CDR3 DNA reads TGTGCCAGCAGTTTATATAGCACCGGGGAGCTGTTTTTT. This sequence joins TRBV12-3 or TRBV12-4 and TRBJ2-2; D is unresolved. Between the trimmed V and J ends, which lost 2 bases and 4 bases, there was a span of 5 bases. The CDR3 is 13 residues long.

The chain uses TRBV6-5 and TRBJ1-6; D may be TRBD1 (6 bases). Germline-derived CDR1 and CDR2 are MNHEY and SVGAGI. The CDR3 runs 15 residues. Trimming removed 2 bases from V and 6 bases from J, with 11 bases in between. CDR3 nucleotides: TGTGCCAGCAGTTACAGGAGGACAGTTAATTCACCCCTCCACTTT. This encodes CASSYRRTVNSPLHF.

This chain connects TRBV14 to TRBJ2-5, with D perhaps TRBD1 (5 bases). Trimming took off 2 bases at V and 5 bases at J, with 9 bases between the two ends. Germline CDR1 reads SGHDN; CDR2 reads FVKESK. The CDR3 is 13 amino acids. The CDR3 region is CASSQWTYETQYF. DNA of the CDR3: TGTGCCAGCAGCCAATGGACATATGAGACCCAGTACTTC.

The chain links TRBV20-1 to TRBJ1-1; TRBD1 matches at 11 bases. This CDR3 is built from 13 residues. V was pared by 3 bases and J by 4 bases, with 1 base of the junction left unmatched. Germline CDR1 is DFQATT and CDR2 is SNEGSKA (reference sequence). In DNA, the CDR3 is TGCAGTGCTAGTGGGACAGGGGGCACTGAAGCTTTCTTT. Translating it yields CSASGTGGTEAFF.

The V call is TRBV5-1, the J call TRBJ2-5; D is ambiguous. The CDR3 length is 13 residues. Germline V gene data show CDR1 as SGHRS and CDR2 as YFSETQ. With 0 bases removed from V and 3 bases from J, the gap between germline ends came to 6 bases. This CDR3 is CASSLGQEETQYF. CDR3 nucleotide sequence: TGCGCCAGCAGCTTGGGGCAAGAAGAGACCCAGTACTTC.